The next 32 T cell receptor beta chains were all read from a single sample in a study of shared clonotypes between healthy human individuals. Clones were read by immunoSEQ multiplex PCR, and TCRdb kept only the in-frame ones, dropping some. This table holds about 1.5 million clones, 95% to 99% found once. Specimen: naive CD4+ T cells sorted from blood. Subset here: CD45RA+ positively selected. The receptor source for this set is a man aged 30 to 39 in good health.

In the case of this clone: Other nucleotide sequences from this sample produce the same CDR3. The chain couples TRBV11-3 to TRBJ1-1; D is perhaps TRBD1 (5 bases). V lost 6 bases, J lost 0 bases, and 8 bases lay in between. The CDR3 spans 13 residues. The germline V gene has CDR1 SGHNT and CDR2 YENEEA. This CDR3 reads CASSLGVNTEAFF. Here the CDR3 DNA reads TGTGCCAGCAGTTTGGGGGTGAACACTGAAGCTTTCTTT. The full variable domain, completed using reference TRBV11-3 and TRBJ1-1, is EAGVVQSPRYKIIEKKQPVAFWCNPISGHNTLYWYLQNLGQGPELLIRYENEEAVDDSQLPKDRFSAERLKGVDSTLKIQPAELGDSAVYLCASSLGVNTEAFFGQGTRLTVV.

About this clone: This sample includes further DNA sequences coding for the same CDR3. The chain is built from TRBV18 and TRBJ2-5; the match to TRBD1 covers 10 bases. CDR3 length: 15 amino acids. Germline V gives CDR1 KGHSH, CDR2 LQKENI. Trimming took 3 bases from V and 2 from J; bases not matched to a gene: 3. CDR3 in amino acids: CASSPRTGGQETQYF. The CDR3 DNA sequence: TGTGCCAGCTCACCTCGGACAGGGGGACAAGAGACCCAGTACTTC. The full variable domain, completed using reference TRBV18 and TRBJ2-5, is NAGVMQNPRHLVRRRGQEARLRCSPMKGHSHVYWYRQLPEEGLKFMVYLQKENIIDESGMPKERFSAEFPKEGPSILRIQQVVRGDSAAYFCASSPRTGGQETQYFGPGTRLLVL.

The rearrangement joins TRBV5-1 to TRBJ1-4; a possible D gene is TRBD1 (6 bases). V gave up 0 bases and J gave up 4 bases, with 16 bases separating them. The CDR3 totals 17 residues. The germline V gene encodes CDR1 SGHRS and CDR2 YFSETQ. The CDR3 region has the DNA TGCGCCAGCAGCTTGGGACAGGCCATAGCCGATAATGAAAAACTGTTTTTT. This codes for CASSLGQAIADNEKLFF.

The chain carries TRBV30 and TRBJ2-1; 12 nucleotides match TRBD2. V lost 5 bases to trimming and J lost 5 bases; unmatched junction nucleotides: 16. There are 18 residues in the CDR3. From germline, CDR1 is GTSNPN and CDR2 SVGIG (reference sequence). CDR3 in DNA: TGTGCCTGGTACGGGGCTAGCGGGAGGGGCCTAGTTAACAATGAGCAGTTCTTC. Translated, it gives CAWYGASGRGLVNNEQFF.

For the CDR3, the DNA is TGTGCCAGCTCATCGAGACTAGTAATCGATGAGCAGTTCTTC. Translating it yields CASSSRLVIDEQFF. The genes are TRBV18 and TRBJ2-1, with TRBD2 as a possible D gene (6 bases). Per the germline V gene, CDR1 is KGHSH and CDR2 is LQKENI. The CDR3 covers 14 residues. Trimming removed 5 bases from V and 8 bases from J, with 16 bases in between.

In DNA, the CDR3 is TGTGCCAGCAGCTGGGGGCGAAGGGATACGCAGTATTTT. This encodes CASSWGRRDTQYF. The V gene is TRBV11-3, the J gene TRBJ2-3; TRBD1 is a possible D gene (6 bases). V was cut by 4 bases and J by 6 bases, with 11 bases left in between. Per the germline V gene, CDR1 is SGHNT and CDR2 is YENEEA. The CDR3 runs to 13 residues.

The J gene is TRBJ2-3, the V gene TRBV4-3; 11 bases agree with TRBD2. Germline CDR1 and CDR2: LGHNA and YSLEER. CDR3 length: 17 residues. Germline trimming cut 0 bases from V and 6 bases from J; bases unmatched to any gene: 8. The CDR3 DNA sequence: TGCGCCAGCAGCCAAGACATACCACTAGCGGGAGCTGATACGCAGTATTTT. Translated: CASSQDIPLAGADTQYF.

The rearrangement links TRBV5-1 to TRBJ2-7, with D hard to call. V was cut by 4 bases and J by 5 bases, with 19 bases left in between. Germline V gives CDR1 SGHRS, CDR2 YFSETQ. This CDR3 comprises 15 residues. The CDR3 DNA sequence: TGCGCCAGCAGCCTAGACGGTCGGCCCCCTGACGAGCAGTACTTC. Its translation is CASSLDGRPPDEQYF.

This chain uses TRBV6-5 with TRBJ2-2, with TRBD2 identical over 11 bases. V gave up 4 bases and J gave up 6 bases; unmatched junction bases: 4. Germline lookup yields CDR1 MNHEY and CDR2 SVGAGI. This CDR3 is 15 amino acids long. For the CDR3, the DNA is TGTGCCAGCAGTTTACTAGCGGGAGTTCCCGGGGAGCTGTTTTTT. It is translated as CASSLLAGVPGELFF.

The chain recombines TRBV6-5 with TRBJ2-2; 8 positions match TRBD2. This CDR3 is built from 14 residues. V trimming: 8 bases; J trimming: 6 bases; junction bases outside the gene matches: 8. In germline, CDR1 is MNHEY, CDR2 SVGAGI. This chain's CDR3 is CASRNGRVPGELFF. The CDR3 bases are TGTGCCAGCCGTAACGGGAGGGTTCCCGGGGAGCTGTTTTTT.

With regard to this clone: Different DNA sequences within this sample yield the same CDR3. The rearrangement joins TRBV5-1 to TRBJ2-2; D unclear. The CDR3 has 13 amino acids. Germline values: CDR1 SGHRS, CDR2 YFSETQ. Trimming took off 4 bases at V and 3 bases at J, with 7 bases between the two ends. The CDR3 nucleotides are TGCGCCAGCAGCCTGGATTACACCGGGGAGCTGTTTTTT. This codes for CASSLDYTGELFF.

The CDR3 DNA reads as TGCAGCGTTGCATTTTCCGCCATTGGACAGGGGGCCGAAAAACTGTTTTTT. It translates to CSVAFSAIGQGAEKLFF. V gene TRBV29-1 combines with J gene TRBJ1-4; TRBD1 matches 11 bases. V shed 4 bases and J 8 bases; nucleotides not matched to a gene: 15. The CDR3 contains 17 residues. From germline, CDR1 is SQVTM and CDR2 ANQGSEA.

This chain links TRBV30 with TRBJ2-1; D remains unclear. The V gene lost 4 bases and the J gene lost 8 bases, with 9 bases spanning the gap. Germline V CDR1 and CDR2: GTSNPN, SVGIG (reference sequence). The CDR3 is made up of 11 amino acids. In DNA form, the CDR3 reads TGTGCCTGGAACGGTAGGGATGAGCAGTTCTTC. Translating gives CAWNGRDEQFF.

The chain is built from TRBV5-1 and TRBJ2-1; 7 nucleotides line up with TRBD2. Germline CDR1 and CDR2: SGHRS and YFSETQ. The V segment lost 5 bases and the J segment 1 base; nucleotides outside the gene matches: 9. CDR3 length: 16 amino acids. The CDR3 reads CASRLGGKSSYNEQFF. In DNA, the CDR3 is TGCGCCAGCAGACTGGGGGGGAAGAGTTCCTACAATGAGCAGTTCTTC.

The rearrangement joins TRBV5-6 to TRBJ2-7; maybe TRBD2 (5 bases). Trimming left V 5 bases short and J 12 bases short, with 21 bases between. Germline V gene sequence: CDR1 SGHDT, CDR2 YYEEEE. This CDR3 region has 13 residues. The DNA of the CDR3 is TGTGCCAGCAGTTCCTATTGGGTCGCTGGGAGGTACTTC. Its protein product is CASSSYWVAGRYF.

This chain joins TRBV2 and TRBJ2-2, with D tentatively TRBD1 or TRBD2 (5 bases each). V was trimmed by 10 bases and J by 4 bases, leaving 16 bases between them. The CDR3 covers 14 residues. Germline V gene data show CDR1 as SNHLY and CDR2 as FYNNEI. CDR3 sequence: CATGLTAVTGELFF. The DNA of the CDR3 is TGTGCCACAGGGCTTACAGCGGTCACCGGGGAGCTGTTTTTT.

The chain joins TRBV6-5 to TRBJ2-1; D remains unclear. This CDR3 spans 13 amino acids. The germline V and J ends were trimmed by 6 bases and 7 bases, with 13 bases remaining between them. CDR1 MNHEY and CDR2 SVGAGI come from the germline V gene. Here the CDR3 DNA reads TGTGCCAGCAGACCTCCGTTCGCTAATGAGCAGTTCTTC. Its translation: CASRPPFANEQFF.

J is TRBJ2-3 and V is TRBV7-9; maybe TRBD2 (5 bases). The germline V gene encodes CDR1 SEHNR and CDR2 FQNEAQ (reference sequence). The CDR3 contains 14 residues. Trimming removed 1 base from V and 4 bases from J, with 9 bases in between. Here the CDR3 DNA reads TGTGCCAGCAGCTTAGTTTCTAGCTCAGATACGCAGTATTTT. It yields the protein CASSLVSSSDTQYF.

The chain has TRBV19 and TRBJ2-1, with TRBD2 identical over 11 bases. The ends lost 7 bases at V and 0 bases at J; junction bases unmatched: 14. Germline lookup yields CDR1 LNHDA and CDR2 SQIVND (reference sequence). The CDR3 has 19 residues. For the CDR3, the DNA is TGTGCCAGTACCCCCTGGACTAGCGGGTTTCCGATCTCCTACAATGAGCAGTTCTTC. Translated: CASTPWTSGFPISYNEQFF.

The chain couples TRBV28 to TRBJ1-1; D uncertain. Trimming took off 2 bases at V and 4 bases at J, with 17 bases between the two ends. CDR3 length: 16 residues. Germline V CDR1 and CDR2: MDHEN, SYDVKM. CDR3 loop: CASSLPQAGYVTEAFF. CDR3 nucleotide sequence: TGTGCCAGCAGTTTACCCCAGGCAGGATATGTCACTGAAGCTTTCTTT.

The chain employs TRBV5-1 and TRBJ2-7; the match to TRBD2 covers 11 bases. The CDR3 runs to 16 residues. The germline gives CDR1 SGHRS, CDR2 YFSETQ. V was pared by 4 bases and J by 0 bases, with 6 bases of the junction left unmatched. DNA of the CDR3: TGCGCCAGCAGCCCACTGACTAGCGGGAACTCCTACGAGCAGTACTTC. Its translation is CASSPLTSGNSYEQYF.

V and J are TRBV4-3 and TRBJ1-2; no definite D call. The CDR3 has 15 residues. V lost 0 bases to trimming and J lost 2 bases, with 10 bases between them. Looked up from germline, CDR1 is LGHNA and CDR2 is YSLEER. CDR3 residues: CASSQDLGRNYGYTF. The CDR3 region has the DNA TGCGCCAGCAGCCAAGATTTGGGCCGAAACTATGGCTACACCTTC.

The rearrangement links TRBV7-2 to TRBJ2-1; a weak D match, TRBD2 (6 bases). V was shortened by 1 base and J by 12 bases, with 19 bases between the two germline ends. The CDR3 runs to 15 residues. The V gene's germline CDR1 is SGHTA and CDR2 FQGNSA. The CDR3: CASSLEGGRDSMQFF. Written as DNA, the CDR3 is TGTGCCAGCAGCTTAGAGGGTGGCAGGGACTCTATGCAGTTCTTC.

The chain has TRBV9 and TRBJ2-1; TRBD2 agrees at 9 bases. With V trimmed by 0 bases and J by 0 bases, 7 bases remained unmatched. CDR1 is SGDLS and CDR2 is YYNGEE in the germline V gene. CDR3 length equals 18 residues. CDR3 DNA sequence: TGTGCCAGCAGCGTAGGGGCTAGCGGGACCCGCTCCTACAATGAGCAGTTCTTC. This codes for CASSVGASGTRSYNEQFF.

This chain connects TRBV5-1 to TRBJ2-2; D might be TRBD2 (6 bases). V was shortened by 0 bases and J by 7 bases, with 25 bases between the two germline ends. The CDR3 extends over 19 amino acids. Germline loops: CDR1 SGHRS, CDR2 YFSETQ. The CDR3 loop is CASSLVAGGYLSFGGELFF. The CDR3, as DNA: TGCGCCAGCAGCTTGGTTGCCGGGGGATATCTCAGTTTCGGCGGGGAGCTGTTTTTT.

The chain uses TRBV19 and TRBJ2-5; D is perhaps TRBD1 (6 bases). The CDR3 totals 17 residues. The germline gives CDR1 LNHDA, CDR2 SQIVND (reference sequence). The V end was cut by 4 bases, the J end by 5 bases, with 23 bases between. CDR3 in DNA: TGTGCCAGTAGTACCTCGATAGGAACACAGGGTTACGAGACCCAGTACTTC. Translated: CASSTSIGTQGYETQYF.

The CDR3, as DNA: TGTGCCAGCTCACCCTCATCCGGGAGCGTTTACGAGCAGTACTTC. Translation: CASSPSSGSVYEQYF. The chain recombines TRBV18 with TRBJ2-7; weak D call: TRBD2 (6 bases). Germline CDR1 and CDR2: KGHSH and LQKENI. The germline V and J ends were trimmed by 3 bases and 4 bases, with 16 bases remaining between them. CDR3 length equals 15 residues.

The chain recombines TRBV9 with TRBJ2-7; tentative D call: TRBD1 (6 bases). This CDR3 contains 15 residues. The germline gives CDR1 SGDLS, CDR2 YYNGEE. The germline V and J ends were trimmed by 2 bases and 5 bases, with 17 bases remaining between them. The CDR3 region has the DNA TGTGCCAGCAGCGTGACCGGGACATTAACCCACGAGCAGTACTTC. Translation gives CASSVTGTLTHEQYF. The full variable domain, in which reference TRBV9 and TRBJ2-7 provide the parts outside the CDR3, is DSGVTQTPKHLITATGQRVTLRCSPRSGDLSVYWYQQSLDQGLQFLIQYYNGEERAKGNILERFSAQQFPDLHSELNLSSLELGDSALYFCASSVTGTLTHEQYFGPGTRLTVT.

In its sample, this clone was seen a few times. V gene TRBV6-4 combines with J gene TRBJ2-5, with TRBD2 identical over 10 bases. J was trimmed by 4 bases and V by 0 bases; bases with no gene match: 2. Germline V gene lookup returns CDR1 MRHNA and CDR2 SNTAGT. The CDR3 runs to 15 residues. The CDR3 DNA is TGTGCCAGCAGTGACTCAGCGGGAGGGCCAGAGACCCAGTACTTC. Its protein is CASSDSAGGPETQYF.

For the CDR3, the DNA is TGTGCCAGCAGCCAGACCGCAAAGGGACAGGGGGCGCGGCTCGAGACCCAGTACTTC. Translated: CASSQTAKGQGARLETQYF. The chain joins TRBV4-2 to TRBJ2-5, with 12 bases matching TRBD1. The V segment lost 3 bases and the J segment 5 bases; nucleotides outside the gene matches: 16. Germline values: CDR1 LGHNA, CDR2 YNFKEQ. The CDR3 loop spans 19 amino acids.

J is TRBJ2-1 and V is TRBV7-3, with 9 bases that match TRBD2. The trim removed 1 base at V and 7 bases at J, leaving 2 bases unmatched. CDR1 is SGHTA and CDR2 is FQGTGA in the germline V gene. The CDR3 loop spans 14 amino acids. This CDR3 reads CASSLSGRGNEQFF. The DNA of the CDR3 is TGTGCCAGCAGCTTAAGCGGGAGGGGGAATGAGCAGTTCTTC.

The count of this clone is one. The chain recombines TRBV5-5 with TRBJ2-1; D unresolved. The CDR3 loop spans 14 amino acids. CDR1 is SGHKS, CDR2 YYEKEE, per germline (reference sequence). Trimming took 2 bases from V and 6 from J, leaving 12 bases between them. CDR3 sequence reads: CASSFVGTINEQFF. The CDR3 nucleotides read TGTGCCAGCAGCTTTGTAGGTACTATCAATGAGCAGTTCTTC.